The 20 T cell receptor beta chains presented below share a single source sample, sequenced in a study of blood T cell repertoires in COVID-19. Clones were sequenced by immunoSEQ multiplex PCR, and TCRdb holds only the in-frame ones, with some missing. The sample lists around 300,000 clones, approximately 91% occurring once. Material: peripheral blood. The receptors were gathered from a middle-aged woman who had recovered from COVID-19.

The chain combines TRBV6-5 with TRBJ2-5; perhaps TRBD2 as D (7 bases). V was clipped by 6 bases and J by 6 bases, with 20 bases between them. Germline V gives CDR1 MNHEY, CDR2 SVGAGI. The length of the CDR3 is 15 residues. The CDR3 protein is CASSLGAGVLKTQYF. The CDR3 nucleotides are TGTGCCAGCAGCCTGGGGGCGGGAGTTTTGAAGACCCAGTACTTC.

The rearrangement links TRBV19 to TRBJ2-2; perhaps TRBD1 as D (6 bases). Germline CDR1 and CDR2: LNHDA and SQIVND (reference sequence). V was shortened by 5 bases and J by 3 bases, with 22 bases between the two germline ends. The CDR3 is 18 amino acids. The CDR3 spells CASSPPLGGFPDTGELFF. CDR3 DNA: TGTGCCAGTAGTCCGCCGCTAGGGGGATTTCCCGACACCGGGGAGCTGTTTTTT.

The CDR3 spells CASSYGDSGYNQPQHF. In DNA form, the CDR3 reads TGTGCCAGCAGTTACGGGGACAGCGGGTACAATCAGCCCCAGCATTTT. The chain combines TRBV6-2 or TRBV6-3 with TRBJ1-5; 7 nucleotides agree with TRBD1. The CDR3 covers 16 residues. CDR1 MNHEY and CDR2 SVGEGT come from the germline V gene. Germline trimming cut 2 bases from V and 3 bases from J; bases unmatched to any gene: 7.

This rearrangement joins TRBV19 to TRBJ1-2; 11 nucleotides line up with TRBD1. V was pared by 10 bases and J by 8 bases, with 12 bases of the junction left unmatched. CDR3 length: 14 amino acids. CDR1 is LNHDA and CDR2 is SQIVND in the germline V gene (reference sequence). Here the CDR3 DNA reads TGTGCCACCAATAGTATCGGGACAGGGGGAGGCTACACCTTC. Protein sequence: CATNSIGTGGGYTF.

The sample holds many counts of this clone. The chain carries TRBV30 and TRBJ2-1, with D tentatively TRBD2 (5 bases). CDR3 length equals 14 residues. The V gene lost 4 bases and the J gene lost 7 bases, with 17 bases spanning the gap. CDR1 is GTSNPN, CDR2 SVGIG, per germline (reference sequence). CDR3 nucleotide sequence: TGTGCCTGGACAGTAGCGAGTGTCGGGAATGAGCAGTTCTTC. Translating gives CAWTVASVGNEQFF.

The chain combines TRBV2 with TRBJ1-5; 9 bases are a match to TRBD1. V gave up 7 bases and J gave up 7 bases; unmatched junction bases: 8. Germline CDR1 reads SNHLY; CDR2 reads FYNNEI. This CDR3 comprises 14 residues. Here the CDR3 DNA reads TGTGCCAGCACCCGGACAGGGGATAAGCAGCCCCAGCATTTT. Encoded protein: CASTRTGDKQPQHF.

Only a few counts were recorded for this clone. The gene calls are TRBV30 and TRBJ2-7, with TRBD1 as a possible D gene (6 bases). CDR3 length: 12 residues. Germline values: CDR1 GTSNPN, CDR2 SVGIG (reference sequence). The CDR3 sequence: CAGLGAHYEQYF. The CDR3 nucleotides read TGTGCGGGGTTGGGGGCTCACTACGAGCAGTACTTC.

This clone occurred a few times. The chain couples TRBV25-1 to TRBJ1-4; TRBD1 aligns across 8 bases. With V trimmed by 7 bases and J by 8 bases, 3 bases remained unmatched. The CDR3 extends over 12 amino acids. CDR1 MGHDK and CDR2 SYGVNS come from the germline V gene. In DNA form, the CDR3 reads TGTGCCAGCACGGACAGGGCGGAAAAACTGTTTTTT. Protein product: CASTDRAEKLFF.

V gene TRBV12-3 or TRBV12-4 combines with J gene TRBJ2-2; no clear D. The CDR3 totals 11 residues. The V end lost 10 bases, the J end lost 2 bases, and 5 bases lay between the germline ends. CDR3 residues: CATLNTGELFF. CDR3 bases: TGTGCCACCCTAAACACCGGGGAGCTGTTTTTT.

This clone showed up just a few times. This chain connects TRBV12-3 or TRBV12-4 to TRBJ2-1; no clear D. Trimming removed 1 base from V and 8 bases from J, with 9 bases in between. The CDR3 extends over 13 amino acids. The CDR3 DNA reads as TGTGCCAGCAGTTTAGATCGGTCCGATGAGCAGTTCTTC. Its protein is CASSLDRSDEQFF.

This sequence joins TRBV27 and TRBJ1-2, with D uncertain. Trimming removed 3 bases at V and 0 bases at J, with 8 bases between. This CDR3 is 14 amino acids long. Germline V gene lookup returns CDR1 MNHEY and CDR2 SMNVEV (reference sequence). CDR3 in DNA: TGTGCCAGCAGTTTGCGGGGAGCTAACTATGGCTACACCTTC. Protein sequence: CASSLRGANYGYTF.

The chain is built from TRBV7-2 and TRBJ2-7; 7 nucleotides line up with TRBD2. The length of the CDR3 is 14 residues. Trimming at V came to 5 bases and at J to 4 bases, leaving 8 bases not matched to a gene. The germline CDR1 and CDR2 sequences are SGHTA and FQGNSA. In nucleotides, the CDR3 is TGTGCCAGCAGCCCACTTAGCGGGTCTTACGAGCAGTACTTC. Its translation is CASSPLSGSYEQYF.

The chain uses TRBV6-5 and TRBJ2-5, with D possibly TRBD2 on 6 matching bases. Trimming removed 2 bases from V and 1 base from J, with 8 bases in between. Germline CDR1 and CDR2: MNHEY and SVGAGI. This CDR3 contains 14 residues. CDR3 in amino acids: CASSYPGAQETQYF. As DNA, the CDR3 is TGTGCCAGCAGTTACCCGGGAGCCCAAGAGACCCAGTACTTC.

The chain carries TRBV7-8 and TRBJ1-5; the D is unclear. There are 15 residues in the CDR3. V lost 5 bases, J lost 3 bases, and 14 bases lay in between. Germline V gene sequence: CDR1 SGHVS, CDR2 FQNEAQ. This CDR3 is CASSAFRQDNQPQHF. Here the CDR3 DNA reads TGTGCCAGCAGCGCATTTCGGCAGGACAATCAGCCCCAGCATTTT. The variable domain in full, completed from reference TRBV7-8 and TRBJ1-5, reads GAGVSQSPRYKVAKRGQDVALRCDPISGHVSLFWYQQALGQGPEFLTYFQNEAQLDKSGLPSDRFFAERPEGSVSTLKIQRTQQEDSAVYLCASSAFRQDNQPQHFGDGTRLSIL.

CDR3 protein: CASSDSGQGAPRAGELFF. In DNA, the CDR3 is TGTGCCAGCAGCGACTCGGGACAGGGGGCCCCAAGGGCCGGGGAGCTGTTTTTT. V usage is TRBV27 and J usage is TRBJ2-2, with 12 bases lining up with TRBD1. The CDR3 is 18 amino acids. The germline V gene encodes CDR1 MNHEY and CDR2 SMNVEV (reference sequence). With 6 bases clipped from V and 6 bases from J, the junction kept 14 bases outside the gene matches.

This rearrangement joins TRBV7-2 to TRBJ1-2; weak D call: TRBD1 (5 bases). This CDR3 has 14 residues. V was pared by 2 bases and J by 6 bases, with 13 bases between. From germline, CDR1 is SGHTA and CDR2 FQGNSA. Here the CDR3 reads CASSLQGTTDGYTF. CDR3 DNA sequence: TGTGCCAGCAGCTTACAGGGTACCACAGATGGCTACACCTTC.

The rearrangement joins TRBV4-1 to TRBJ2-1; TRBD1 might be the D (5 bases). This CDR3 spans 16 amino acids. CDR1 is MGHRA, CDR2 YSYEKL, per germline. V was clipped by 7 bases and J by 0 bases, with 16 bases between them. Here the CDR3 DNA reads TGCGCCAGCAACAATGTGGGGCCGAGCTCCTACAATGAGCAGTTCTTC. Its protein product is CASNNVGPSSYNEQFF.

This clone was seen just once. This chain links TRBV5-1 with TRBJ1-6; 7 bases match TRBD1. The V segment lost 3 bases and the J segment 0 bases; nucleotides outside the gene matches: 18. Germline assignment: CDR1 SGHRS and CDR2 YFSETQ. CDR3 length equals 21 residues. DNA of the CDR3: TGCGCCAGCAGCTGGAACCCGAGGGGGCCTCATTCCAGCTCCTATAATTCACCCCTCCACTTT. Translation: CASSWNPRGPHSSSYNSPLHF.

The CDR3 bases are TGTGCCACCCACGCCGGGGAGGGAACCTATGGCTACACCTTC. Encoded protein: CATHAGEGTYGYTF. The chain links TRBV6-6 to TRBJ1-2, with unresolved D. Germline lookup yields CDR1 MNHNY and CDR2 SVGAGI (reference sequence). Trimming stripped 10 bases from V and 4 bases from J, with 19 bases between. The CDR3 is 14 amino acids.

This clone has only one observation. The genes are TRBV6-5 and TRBJ2-1; 7 bases align to TRBD1. J was trimmed by 5 bases and V by 6 bases; bases with no gene match: 7. The germline V gene encodes CDR1 MNHEY and CDR2 SVGAGI. CDR3 size: 14 residues. The CDR3 spells CASRHGQENNEQFF. CDR3 nucleotide sequence: TGTGCCAGCAGACACGGACAGGAAAACAATGAGCAGTTCTTC.